Presented here are 9 T cell receptor beta chains from one specimen sequenced in a study of T cell responses to AZD1222 COVID-19 vaccine. Assay: immunoSEQ multiplex PCR; the TCRdb copy retains only in-frame clones and omits some. This table holds roughly 150,000 clones, just over 90% found once. Sequencing was performed on peripheral blood, taken 28 days after the second AZD1222 dose. These receptors were obtained from an adult who received the AZD1222 COVID-19 vaccine.

This clone came up once. V and J are TRBV18 and TRBJ1-5; D call uncertain. Trimming pared 2 bases from V and 0 bases from J, leaving 8 bases between. There are 15 residues in the CDR3. Germline CDR1 and CDR2: KGHSH and LQKENI. The CDR3 here is CASSPSSYSNQPQHF. CDR3 DNA: TGTGCCAGCTCACCAAGCAGTTATAGCAATCAGCCCCAGCATTTT. The full variable domain, its missing parts supplied by reference TRBV18 and TRBJ1-5, is NAGVMQNPRHLVRRRGQEARLRCSPMKGHSHVYWYRQLPEEGLKFMVYLQKENIIDESGMPKERFSAEFPKEGPSILRIQQVVRGDSAAYFCASSPSSYSNQPQHFGDGTRLSIL.

The rearrangement links TRBV6-5 to TRBJ1-6, with no clear D. This CDR3 has 13 residues. The V and J ends lost 2 bases and 10 bases respectively, with 9 bases between them. Germline assignment: CDR1 MNHEY and CDR2 SVGAGI. For the CDR3, the DNA is TGTGCCAGCAGTTACGGGTCTGGCTCACCCCTCCACTTT. It encodes CASSYGSGSPLHF.

The rearrangement links TRBV18 to TRBJ1-4; unclear D gene. The germline CDR1 and CDR2 sequences are KGHSH and LQKENI. V was cut by 0 bases and J by 8 bases, with 13 bases left in between. The CDR3 loop spans 15 amino acids. CDR3 residues: CASSPPGPRREKLFF. CDR3 coding DNA: TGTGCCAGCTCACCACCGGGCCCCAGGCGGGAAAAACTGTTTTTT.

CDR3 protein: CASRETVDSNQPQHF. The CDR3 region has the DNA TGTGCCAGTAGGGAGACAGTTGATAGCAATCAGCCCCAGCATTTT. This chain joins TRBV19 and TRBJ1-5; a weak D match, TRBD1 (5 bases). From germline, CDR1 is LNHDA and CDR2 SQIVND (reference sequence). V lost 6 bases to trimming and J lost 0 bases, with 12 bases between them. This CDR3 has 15 amino acids.

CDR3 DNA sequence: TGCGCCAGCAGCTTGGTGGTAGACTACGAGCAGTACTTC. Amino acids: CASSLVVDYEQYF. J is TRBJ2-7 and V is TRBV5-1, with D unresolved. Germline values: CDR1 SGHRS, CDR2 YFSETQ. The CDR3 has 13 residues. V was shortened by 0 bases and J by 3 bases, with 7 bases between the two germline ends. Full variable domain (rest looked up from reference TRBV5-1 and TRBJ2-7): KAGVTQTPRYLIKTRGQQVTLSCSPISGHRSVSWYQQTPGQGLQFLFEYFSETQRNKGNFPGRFSGRQFSNSRSEMNVSTLELGDSALYLCASSLVVDYEQYFGPGTRLTVT.

This clone was counted once. V is TRBV2 and J is TRBJ2-7; D might be TRBD2 (5 bases). The CDR3 length is 16 residues. V lost 6 bases, J lost 1 base, and 19 bases lay in between. Germline V lookup: CDR1 SNHLY, CDR2 FYNNEI. This CDR3 reads CASSAPRLRGSYEQYF. CDR3 nucleotides: TGTGCCAGCAGCGCACCGCGCCTCCGAGGGTCCTACGAGCAGTACTTC. The full variable domain, rest sourced from reference TRBV2 and TRBJ2-7, is EPEVTQTPSHQVTQMGQEVILRCVPISNHLYFYWYRQILGQKVEFLVSFYNNEISEKSEIFDDQFSVERPDGSNFTLKIRSTKLEDSAMYFCASSAPRLRGSYEQYFGPGTRLTVT.

The J gene is TRBJ2-4, the V gene TRBV5-8; 7 bases fit TRBD2. The CDR3 is 16 amino acids. Germline assignment: CDR1 SGHTS and CDR2 YDEGEE. V dropped 0 bases and J dropped 0; count of bases not matched to a gene: 3. The CDR3 region is CASSLGEGLAKNIQYF. In DNA, the CDR3 is TGTGCCAGCAGCTTGGGGGAGGGACTAGCCAAAAACATTCAGTACTTC.

This clone was detected a few times. This sequence joins TRBV2 and TRBJ2-1; 9 bases are a match to TRBD1. Germline CDR1 is SNHLY and CDR2 is FYNNEI. Unmatched junction bases numbered 8, after V lost 6 bases and J lost 8 bases. The length of the CDR3 is 14 residues. CDR3 sequence reads: CASRAGQGLDEQFF. In DNA, the CDR3 is TGTGCCAGCAGAGCGGGACAGGGTTTGGATGAGCAGTTCTTC. Using reference TRBV2 and TRBJ2-1 for the parts outside the CDR3, the full variable domain is EPEVTQTPSHQVTQMGQEVILRCVPISNHLYFYWYRQILGQKVEFLVSFYNNEISEKSEIFDDQFSVERPDGSNFTLKIRSTKLEDSAMYFCASRAGQGLDEQFFGPGTRLTVL.

This chain uses TRBV9 with TRBJ2-7; D tentatively fits TRBD1 or TRBD2 (5 bases each). The V gene lost 3 bases and the J gene lost 2 bases, with 15 bases spanning the gap. CDR3 length: 15 residues. Per the germline V gene, CDR1 is SGDLS and CDR2 is YYNGEE. The chain's CDR3 is CASSAGAGLAYEQYF. CDR3 nucleotides: TGTGCCAGCAGCGCCGGGGCAGGATTGGCCTACGAGCAGTACTTC.